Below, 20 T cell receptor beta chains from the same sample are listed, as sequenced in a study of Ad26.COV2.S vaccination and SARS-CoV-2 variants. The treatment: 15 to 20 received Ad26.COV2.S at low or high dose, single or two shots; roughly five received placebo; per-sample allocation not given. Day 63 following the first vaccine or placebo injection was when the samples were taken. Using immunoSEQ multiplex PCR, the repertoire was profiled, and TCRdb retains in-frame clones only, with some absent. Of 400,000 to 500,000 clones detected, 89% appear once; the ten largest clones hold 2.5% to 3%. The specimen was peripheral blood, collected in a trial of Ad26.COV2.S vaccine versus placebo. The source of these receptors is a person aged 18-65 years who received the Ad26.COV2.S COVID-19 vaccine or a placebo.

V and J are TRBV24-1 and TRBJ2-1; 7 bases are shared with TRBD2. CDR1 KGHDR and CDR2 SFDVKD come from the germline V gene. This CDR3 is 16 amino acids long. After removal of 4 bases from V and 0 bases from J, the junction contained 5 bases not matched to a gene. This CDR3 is CATSEPSGASYNEQFF. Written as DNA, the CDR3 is TGTGCCACCAGTGAACCTAGCGGAGCCTCCTACAATGAGCAGTTCTTC.

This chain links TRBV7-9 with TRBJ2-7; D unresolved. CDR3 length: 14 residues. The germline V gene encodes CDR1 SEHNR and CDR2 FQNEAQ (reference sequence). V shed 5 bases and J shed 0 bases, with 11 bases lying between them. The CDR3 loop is CASSPRAISYEQYF. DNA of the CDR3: TGTGCCAGCAGCCCCCGGGCCATCTCCTACGAGCAGTACTTC. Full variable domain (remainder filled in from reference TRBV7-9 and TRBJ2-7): DTGVSQNPRHKITKRGQNVTFRCDPISEHNRLYWYRQTLGQGPEFLTYFQNEAQLEKSRLLSDRFSAERPKGSFSTLEIQRTEQGDSAMYLCASSPRAISYEQYFGPGTRLTVT.

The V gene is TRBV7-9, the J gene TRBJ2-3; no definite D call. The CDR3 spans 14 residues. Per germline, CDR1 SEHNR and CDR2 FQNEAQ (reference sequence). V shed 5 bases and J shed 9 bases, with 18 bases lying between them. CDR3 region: CASSPGPHRGTQYF. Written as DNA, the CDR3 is TGTGCCAGCAGCCCCGGGCCCCACCGTGGAACGCAGTATTTT.

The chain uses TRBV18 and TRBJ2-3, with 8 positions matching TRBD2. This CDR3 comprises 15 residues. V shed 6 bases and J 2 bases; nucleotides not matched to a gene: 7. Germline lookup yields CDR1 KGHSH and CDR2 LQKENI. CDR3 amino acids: CASSPSGGDTDTQYF. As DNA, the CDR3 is TGTGCCAGCTCTCCGAGCGGGGGTGACACAGATACGCAGTATTTT.

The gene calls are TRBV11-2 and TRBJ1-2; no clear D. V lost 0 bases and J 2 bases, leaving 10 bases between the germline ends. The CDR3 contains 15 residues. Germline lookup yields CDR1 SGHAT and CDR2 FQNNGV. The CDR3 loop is CASSLDGGLNYGYTF. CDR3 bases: TGTGCCAGCAGCTTAGATGGCGGATTAAACTATGGCTACACCTTC.

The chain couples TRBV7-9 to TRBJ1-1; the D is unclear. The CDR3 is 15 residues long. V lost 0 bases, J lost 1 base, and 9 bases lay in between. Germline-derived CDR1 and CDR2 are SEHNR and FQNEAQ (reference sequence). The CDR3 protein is CASSLAVGRNTEAFF. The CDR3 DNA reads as TGTGCCAGCAGCTTAGCTGTTGGAAGGAACACTGAAGCTTTCTTT.

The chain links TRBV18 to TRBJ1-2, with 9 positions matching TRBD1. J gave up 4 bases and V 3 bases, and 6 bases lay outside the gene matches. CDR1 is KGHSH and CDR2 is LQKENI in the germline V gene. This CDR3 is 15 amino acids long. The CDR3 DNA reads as TGTGCCAGCTCACCCGGACAGGGGCTCCTCTATGGCTACACCTTC. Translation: CASSPGQGLLYGYTF.

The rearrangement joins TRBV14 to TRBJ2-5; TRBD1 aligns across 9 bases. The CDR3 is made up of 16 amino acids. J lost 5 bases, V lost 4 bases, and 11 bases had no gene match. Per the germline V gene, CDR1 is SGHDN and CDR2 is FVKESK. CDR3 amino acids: CASSPYRGLQGETQYF. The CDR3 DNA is TGTGCCAGCAGCCCTTACAGGGGGCTCCAGGGGGAGACCCAGTACTTC.

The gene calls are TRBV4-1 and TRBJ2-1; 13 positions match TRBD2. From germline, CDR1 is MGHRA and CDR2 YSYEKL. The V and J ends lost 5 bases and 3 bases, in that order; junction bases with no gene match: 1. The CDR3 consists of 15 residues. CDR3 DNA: TGCGCCAGCAGCAGGACTAGCGGGAGCTACAATGAGCAGTTCTTC. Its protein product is CASSRTSGSYNEQFF.

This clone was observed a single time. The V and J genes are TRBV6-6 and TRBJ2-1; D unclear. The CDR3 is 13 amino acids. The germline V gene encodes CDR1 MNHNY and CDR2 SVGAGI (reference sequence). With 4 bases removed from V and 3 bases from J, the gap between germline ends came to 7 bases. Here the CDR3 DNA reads TGTGCCAGCAGTTGGTCCGGCTACAATGAGCAGTTCTTC. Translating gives CASSWSGYNEQFF.

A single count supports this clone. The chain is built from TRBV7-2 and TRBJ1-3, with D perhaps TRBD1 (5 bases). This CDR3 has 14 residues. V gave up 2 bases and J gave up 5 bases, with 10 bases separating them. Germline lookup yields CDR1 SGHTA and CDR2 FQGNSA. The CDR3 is CASSLFQGRNTIYF. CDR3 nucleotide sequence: TGTGCCAGCAGCTTATTTCAGGGAAGAAACACCATATATTTT.

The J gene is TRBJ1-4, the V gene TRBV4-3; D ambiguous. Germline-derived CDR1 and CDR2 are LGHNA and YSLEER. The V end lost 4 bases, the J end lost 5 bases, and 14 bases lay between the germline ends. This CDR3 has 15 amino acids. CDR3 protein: CASSPGPGLNEKLFF. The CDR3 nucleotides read TGCGCCAGCAGCCCGGGTCCCGGCCTGAATGAAAAACTGTTTTTT.

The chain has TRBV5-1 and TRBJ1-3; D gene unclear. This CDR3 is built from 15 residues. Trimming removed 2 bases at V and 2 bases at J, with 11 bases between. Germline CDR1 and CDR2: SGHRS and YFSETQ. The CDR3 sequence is CASSLGGVAGNTIYF. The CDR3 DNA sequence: TGCGCCAGCAGCTTAGGTGGGGTAGCTGGAAACACCATATATTTT.

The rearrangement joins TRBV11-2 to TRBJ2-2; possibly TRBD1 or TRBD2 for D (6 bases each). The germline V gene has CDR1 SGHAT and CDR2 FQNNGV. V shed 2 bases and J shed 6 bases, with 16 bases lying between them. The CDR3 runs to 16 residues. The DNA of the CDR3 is TGTGCCAGCAGCTTATCCGCTTGGGGGGCGGCCGGGGAGCTGTTTTTT. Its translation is CASSLSAWGAAGELFF. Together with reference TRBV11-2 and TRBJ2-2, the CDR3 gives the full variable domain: EAGVAQSPRYKIIEKRQSVAFWCNPISGHATLYWYQQILGQGPKLLIQFQNNGVVDDSQLPKDRFSAERLKGVDSTLKIQPAKLEDSAVYLCASSLSAWGAAGELFFGEGSRLTVL.

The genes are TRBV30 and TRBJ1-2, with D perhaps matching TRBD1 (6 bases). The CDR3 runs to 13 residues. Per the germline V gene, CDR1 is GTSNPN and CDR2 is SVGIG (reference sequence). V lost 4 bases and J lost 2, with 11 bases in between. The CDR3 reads CAWIKTGNYGYTF. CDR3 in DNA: TGTGCCTGGATAAAAACAGGGAACTATGGCTACACCTTC.

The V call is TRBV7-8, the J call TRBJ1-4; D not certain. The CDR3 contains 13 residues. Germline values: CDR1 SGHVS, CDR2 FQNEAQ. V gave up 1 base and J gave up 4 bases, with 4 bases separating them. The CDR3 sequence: CASSLEGNEKLFF. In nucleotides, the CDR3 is TGTGCCAGCAGCTTAGAGGGTAATGAAAAACTGTTTTTT.

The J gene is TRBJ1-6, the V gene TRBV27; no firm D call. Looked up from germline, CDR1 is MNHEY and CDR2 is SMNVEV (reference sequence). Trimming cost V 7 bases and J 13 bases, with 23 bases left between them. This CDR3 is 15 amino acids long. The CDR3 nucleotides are TGTGCCAGCACCCTAGTGGCAGCCGGCGCATGGCCCCTCCACTTT. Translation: CASTLVAAGAWPLHF.

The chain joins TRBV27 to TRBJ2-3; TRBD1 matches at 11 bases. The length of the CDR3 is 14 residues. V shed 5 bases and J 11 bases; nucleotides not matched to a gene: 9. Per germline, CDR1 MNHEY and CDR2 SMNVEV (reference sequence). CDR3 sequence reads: CASSLIGGQGGQYF. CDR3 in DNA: TGTGCCAGCAGTCTAATAGGGGGACAGGGGGGGCAGTATTTT.

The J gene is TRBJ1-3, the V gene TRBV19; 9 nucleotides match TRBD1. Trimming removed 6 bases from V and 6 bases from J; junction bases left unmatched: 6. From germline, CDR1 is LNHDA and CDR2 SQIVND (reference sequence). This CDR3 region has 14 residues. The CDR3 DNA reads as TGTGCCAGTAGGGCACAGGGGGCGGTAAACACCATATATTTT. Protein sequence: CASRAQGAVNTIYF.

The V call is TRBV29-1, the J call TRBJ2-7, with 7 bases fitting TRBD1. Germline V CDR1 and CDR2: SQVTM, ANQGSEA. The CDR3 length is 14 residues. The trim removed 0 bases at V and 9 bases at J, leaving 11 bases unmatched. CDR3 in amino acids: CSVEDRWTGSRQYF. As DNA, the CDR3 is TGCAGCGTTGAAGATCGGTGGACAGGCTCCCGGCAGTACTTC.